What follows describes a single TCR beta chain. The data stem from a study of blood T cell repertoires in COVID-19. Study information: The United States, Italy and Spain were the sources of the acute and convalescent COVID-19 samples.

The protocol was immunoSEQ multiplex PCR, while the TCRdb copy is restricted to in-frame clones and leaves out a portion. Here the sample spans 300,000 to 400,000 clones, roughly nine tenths being singletons. Germline assignment: CDR1 SQVTM and CDR2 ANQGSEA. The trim removed 2 bases at V and 0 bases at J, leaving 0 bases unmatched. The CDR3 totals 14 residues. This chain uses TRBV29-1 with TRBJ2-2, with TRBD1 matching 7 bases. The sequenced material came from peripheral blood. This sequence originates from a young woman with COVID-19, enrolled during active disease. CDR3: CSVETGANTGELFF. CDR3 sequence (DNA): TGCAGCGTTGAAACAGGGGCGAACACCGGGGAGCTGTTTTTT.